This T cell receptor (beta chain) comes out of a study of blood T cell repertoires in COVID-19. Study information: PBMCs, B-cell-depleted T cells, or T cells were the source of the cDNA or gDNA that made up the material.

Per the original data handling: Nucleated cell counts were estimated from reference gene primer amplification. Assay used: immunoSEQ multiplex PCR; TCRdb lists only in-frame clones, some missing. The DNA gave D and trimming, while V, J and clone size come from that table. The table includes roughly 170,000 clones, approximately 90% detected once. Germline values: CDR1 SGHVS, CDR2 FNYEAQ. Trimming took off 5 bases at V and 3 bases at J, with 23 bases between the two ends. CDR3 length: 17 amino acids. There are a few counts of this clone. Sequencing was done on a sample of peripheral blood. This chain links TRBV7-6 with TRBJ2-7, with TRBD2 as a possible D gene (5 bases). This clonotype was obtained from a young woman who had recovered from COVID-19. DNA for the CDR3: TGTGCCAGCAGCGCCTCTGCCGGAGGTTATAACAACTACGAGCAGTACTTC. Its protein is CASSASAGGYNNYEQYF.